The rows below give T cell receptor beta chains drawn from one sample of a study of blood T cells in healthy people across ages. TCRdb used MiXCR to reprocess the 5' RACE reads, holding one entry per CDR3 protein. The data contain hundreds of thousands of distinct CDR3 sequences, 25% to 30% of them singletons. Specimen: blood. The receptors shown here come from a woman aged 70-85 years in good health. Both conserved end residues are part of each CDR3. Fields, in order: CDR3 DNA, CDR3 protein, V gene, clone size, D gene, J gene. A D gene is named only where the DNA matches it firmly. Rows may omit the clone size; those that give it use once, few, many or a size class.

CDR3nt: TGTGCCATCAGTGATCCCAGACAGGGCTACGAGCAGTACTTC
CDR3aa: CAISDPRQGYEQYF
v_gene: TRBV10-3
abundance: .
d_gene: TRBD1
j_gene: TRBJ2-7

CDR3nt: TGTGCCAGCAGTTACTCGCTAGCGGGAGTGGTAGAGACCCAGTACTTC
CDR3aa: CASSYSLAGVVETQYF
v_gene: TRBV6-5
abundance: .
d_gene: TRBD2
j_gene: TRBJ2-5

CDR3nt: TGCAGTGCTTTCGACAGGATAGGCAGAAAGGAAAAACTGTTTTTT
CDR3aa: CSAFDRIGRKEKLFF
v_gene: TRBV20-1
abundance: many
d_gene: .
j_gene: TRBJ1-4

CDR3nt: TGTGCCAGCAGCCAAGAGAGGCAGGGGTACAATTCACCCCTCCACTTT
CDR3aa: CASSQERQGYNSPLHF
v_gene: TRBV4-2
abundance: few
d_gene: .
j_gene: TRBJ1-6

CDR3nt: TGTGCCAGCAGCCAAGAAACTATACAGGGGATGAAGAACACTGAAGCTTTCTTT
CDR3aa: CASSQETIQGMKNTEAFF
v_gene: TRBV3-1
abundance: .
d_gene: TRBD1
j_gene: TRBJ1-1

CDR3nt: TGTGCCAGCAGTTTTAGTGGGGGGGCAGGCCAAGGCTACACCTTC
CDR3aa: CASSFSGGAGQGYTF
v_gene: TRBV28
abundance: .
d_gene: .
j_gene: TRBJ1-2

CDR3nt: TGCAGCGTTGCCAGCTCTGGAAACACCATATATTTT
CDR3aa: CSVASSGNTIYF
v_gene: TRBV29-1
abundance: many
d_gene: .
j_gene: TRBJ1-3

CDR3nt: TGTGCCAGCAGCGCAACTAGACCCCTCCACTTT
CDR3aa: CASSATRPLHF
v_gene: TRBV7-9
abundance: .
d_gene: .
j_gene: TRBJ1-6

CDR3nt: TGCAGCGTTGAACTTAGCGGGGGGGTTGCGACTAGCGGTTACGAGCAGTACTTC
CDR3aa: CSVELSGGVATSGYEQYF
v_gene: TRBV29-1
abundance: few
d_gene: TRBD2
j_gene: TRBJ2-7

CDR3nt: TGTGCTAGCATATGGAGGGGCAATCAGCCCCAGCATTTT
CDR3aa: CASIWRGNQPQHF
v_gene: TRBV28
abundance: .
d_gene: .
j_gene: TRBJ1-5

CDR3nt: TGCGCCAGCAGCTTACAGGGGGCGAAGGGAGATACGCAGTATTTT
CDR3aa: CASSLQGAKGDTQYF
v_gene: TRBV5-1
abundance: .
d_gene: TRBD1
j_gene: TRBJ2-3

CDR3nt: TGTGCCACCTCCCCGGGGGAGCTTTATGGCTACACCTTC
CDR3aa: CATSPGELYGYTF
v_gene: TRBV2
abundance: .
d_gene: .
j_gene: TRBJ1-2

CDR3nt: TGTGCCAGCAGCTTATACCCGGGATTTATCGGAAGCCCTGAAAAACTGTTTTTT
CDR3aa: CASSLYPGFIGSPEKLFF
v_gene: TRBV7-6
abundance: .
d_gene: .
j_gene: TRBJ1-4

CDR3nt: TGCAGCGTCCTCGCAGCCAAAAACATTCAGTACTTC
CDR3aa: CSVLAAKNIQYF
v_gene: TRBV29-1
abundance: .
d_gene: .
j_gene: TRBJ2-4

CDR3nt: TGTGCCAGCAGTTTGGGGGGCTCGAACCGTGAAGCTTTCTTT
CDR3aa: CASSLGGSNREAFF
v_gene: TRBV28
abundance: .
d_gene: .
j_gene: TRBJ1-1